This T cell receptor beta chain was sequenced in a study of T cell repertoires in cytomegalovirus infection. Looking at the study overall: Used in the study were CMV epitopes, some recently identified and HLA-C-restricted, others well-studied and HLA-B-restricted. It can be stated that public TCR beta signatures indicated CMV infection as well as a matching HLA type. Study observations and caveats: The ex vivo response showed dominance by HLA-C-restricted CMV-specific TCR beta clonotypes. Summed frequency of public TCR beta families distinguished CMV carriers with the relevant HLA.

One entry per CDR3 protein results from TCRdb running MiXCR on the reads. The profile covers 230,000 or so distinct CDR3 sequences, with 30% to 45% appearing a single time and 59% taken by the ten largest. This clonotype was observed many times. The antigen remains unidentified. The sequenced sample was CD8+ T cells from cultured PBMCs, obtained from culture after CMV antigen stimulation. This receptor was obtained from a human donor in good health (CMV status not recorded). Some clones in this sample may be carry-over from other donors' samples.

The CDR3 bases are TGTGCCAGCAGCTTACTTGGCAGGGAACAAGAGACCCAGTACTTC. It encodes CASSLLGREQETQYF. The J gene is TRBJ2-5, the V gene TRBV7-3; maybe TRBD1 (5 bases). From germline, CDR1 is SGHTA and CDR2 FQGTGA. This CDR3 has 15 residues. Trimming removed 2 bases from V and 2 bases from J, with 12 bases in between. The full variable domain, rest sourced from reference TRBV7-3 and TRBJ2-5, is GAGVSQTPSNKVTEKGKYVELRCDPISGHTALYWYRQSLGQGPEFLIYFQGTGAADDSGLPNDRFFAVRPEGSVSTLKIQRTERGDSAVYLCASSLLGREQETQYFGPGTRLLVL.